The 8 T cell receptor beta chains listed next were all sequenced from one sample in a study of cytomegalovirus exposure and HLA in healthy donors. The PCR made use of 60 Vbeta and 13 Jbeta primers. The protocol was immunoSEQ multiplex PCR, while the TCRdb copy is restricted to in-frame clones and leaves out a portion. The table has some 78,000 clones, roughly 80% seen once. The material sequenced was PBMCs. These receptors were obtained from a man between 45 and 60 years old in good health and CMV-seropositive.

The chain carries TRBV18 and TRBJ1-5, with D perhaps matching TRBD1 (6 bases). CDR1 KGHSH and CDR2 LQKENI come from the germline V gene. The CDR3 is 15 residues long. V was pared by 3 bases and J by 4 bases, with 13 bases between. As DNA, the CDR3 is TGTGCCAGCTCACCGGAGACAGGAGGTAATCAGCCCCAGCATTTT. Amino acids: CASSPETGGNQPQHF.

This sequence joins TRBV6-6 and TRBJ2-5, with 8 bases that match TRBD1. The J call may be mistaken, given a closer DNA end match to TRBJ2-7. Germline V gene sequence: CDR1 MNHNY, CDR2 SVGAGI (reference sequence). The CDR3 has 13 amino acids. For the CDR3, the DNA is TGTGCCAGCAGACTACAGGGGGTGTACGAGCAGTACTTC. It is translated as CASRLQGVYEQYF.

The gene calls are TRBV19 and TRBJ2-7, with 10 bases lining up with TRBD2. Germline trimming cut 9 bases from V and 4 bases from J; bases unmatched to any gene: 6. Germline V lookup: CDR1 LNHDA, CDR2 SQIVND (reference sequence). CDR3 length: 13 residues. CDR3 coding DNA: TGTGCCAGCTCTAGCGGGGGACTTTACGAGCAGTACTTC. It codes for CASSSGGLYEQYF.

The chain carries TRBV4-2 and TRBJ2-5, with TRBD1 as a possible D gene (6 bases). Germline CDR1 LGHNA, CDR2 YNFKEQ. Deletions cut 5 bases from V and 2 bases from J, with 15 bases between. The length of the CDR3 is 15 residues. CDR3 amino acids: CASSLEQGLQETQYF. CDR3 nucleotide sequence: TGTGCCAGCAGCTTAGAACAGGGTCTTCAAGAGACCCAGTACTTC.

This sequence joins TRBV27 and TRBJ2-3; a weak D match, TRBD2 (5 bases). The ends were cut back, 0 bases at V and 8 bases at J, with 21 bases in the middle. CDR3 size: 17 residues. From germline, CDR1 is MNHEY and CDR2 SMNVEV (reference sequence). CDR3 region: CASSLSGALTRFGTQYF. CDR3 sequence (DNA): TGTGCCAGCAGTTTATCGGGCGCTCTTACTAGGTTTGGTACGCAGTATTTT.

V is TRBV15 and J is TRBJ2-1, with D perhaps matching TRBD1 (6 bases). Germline V CDR1 and CDR2: LNHNV, YYDKDF (reference sequence). V was shortened by 1 base and J by 14 bases, with 12 bases between the two germline ends. This CDR3 is 12 amino acids long. In DNA, the CDR3 is TGTGCCACCAGCAGAGCCCGGGACATGGAGTTCTTC. Its protein product is CATSRARDMEFF. Full variable domain (outside the CDR3, taken from reference TRBV15 and TRBJ2-1): DAMVIQNPRYQVTQFGKPVTLSCSQTLNHNVMYWYQQKSSQAPKLLFHYYDKDFNNEADTPDNFQSRRPNTSFCFLDIRSPGLGDTAMYLCATSRARDMEFFGPGTRLTVL.

This clone was recorded once. V is TRBV27 and J is TRBJ2-7; 8 nucleotides match TRBD1. With V trimmed by 8 bases and J by 3 bases, 6 bases remained unmatched. Germline V gives CDR1 MNHEY, CDR2 SMNVEV (reference sequence). The CDR3 runs 13 residues. CDR3: CASAGTGLYEQYF. CDR3 coding DNA: TGTGCCAGCGCCGGGACAGGTCTCTACGAGCAGTACTTC.

This sequence joins TRBV10-3 and TRBJ2-6; 13 bases line up with TRBD2. V trimming: 6 bases; J trimming: 2 bases; junction bases outside the gene matches: 10. Per germline, CDR1 ENHRY and CDR2 SYGVKD. The CDR3 runs to 19 residues. The CDR3 region has the DNA TGTGCCATCAGAAACCCACTAGCGGGAGGGCCGACTGGGGCCAACGTCCTGACTTTC. Its translation: CAIRNPLAGGPTGANVLTF.